The 15 T cell receptor beta chains below were found in one sample sequenced in a study of blood T cell repertoires in COVID-19 (dated by TCRdb to 2020 to 2022). The library was generated by the immunoSEQ multiplex PCR assay. As stored in TCRdb, this immuneACCESS dataset retains in-frame rearrangements with V and J assigned. A fraction of the clones does not appear; measured against another copy, unresolved V genes explain less than half of the discrepancy, and the remainder lacks a known reason. This sample is represented by approximately 140,000 clones; 80% to 90% of them were singletons. The biggest ten clones account for more than 9% of the sample. The sequenced material came from peripheral blood. The receptor source for this set is a man aged 55 to 70 with active or convalescent COVID-19.

The gene calls are TRBV5-1 and TRBJ2-3; 11 bases line up with TRBD2. Germline CDR1 reads SGHRS; CDR2 reads YFSETQ. This CDR3 is 16 amino acids long. Losses at the gene ends were 4 bases for V and 5 bases for J; bases not matched to a gene: 9. DNA for the CDR3: TGCGCCAGCAGCGTACCGGGACTAGCGGACGTAGATACGCAGTATTTT. Translation gives CASSVPGLADVDTQYF.

The chain couples TRBV9 to TRBJ2-3, with D perhaps TRBD2 (6 bases). The germline V gene has CDR1 SGDLS and CDR2 YYNGEE. V was clipped by 4 bases and J by 6 bases, with 24 bases between them. The CDR3 sequence is 17 residues long. CDR3 DNA: TGTGCCAGCAGCCCAAAAGGAGGGCTGTATATTTCGGATACGCAGTATTTT. Translated, it gives CASSPKGGLYISDTQYF.

The V gene is TRBV2, the J gene TRBJ2-2; TRBD1 aligns across 7 bases. Germline assignment: CDR1 SNHLY and CDR2 FYNNEI. V lost 7 bases, J lost 6 bases, and 8 bases stayed unmatched. There are 14 residues in the CDR3. CDR3 nucleotides: TGTGCCAGCAAGATTGGACAGGAGGCCGGGGAGCTGTTTTTT. Translated: CASKIGQEAGELFF.

Comment on this clone: Different DNA sequences within this sample yield the same CDR3. V gene TRBV18 combines with J gene TRBJ1-5, with TRBD1 as a possible D gene (6 bases). From germline, CDR1 is KGHSH and CDR2 LQKENI. This CDR3 contains 13 residues. V lost 2 bases to trimming and J lost 4 bases, with 6 bases between them. The CDR3 coding sequence is TGTGCCAGCTCACCAGACAGGAATCAGCCCCAGCATTTT. This encodes CASSPDRNQPQHF.

The CDR3 DNA follows: TGTGCCAGCAGCTTGGGACAGGGGGTACAAGAGACCCAGTACTTC. It translates to CASSLGQGVQETQYF. The genes are TRBV5-4 and TRBJ2-5; the match to TRBD1 covers 9 bases. This CDR3 has 15 amino acids. V trimming: 0 bases; J trimming: 2 bases; junction bases outside the gene matches: 2. In germline, CDR1 is SGHNT, CDR2 YYREEE (reference sequence).

The rearrangement uses TRBV7-8 and TRBJ2-7; 7 nucleotides align to TRBD2. The ends lost 1 base at V and 3 bases at J; junction bases unmatched: 6. The CDR3 contains 15 residues. The V gene's germline CDR1 is SGHVS and CDR2 FQNEAQ. In nucleotides, the CDR3 is TGTGCCAGCAGCTTAGGCCCTAGCGGATACTACGAGCAGTACTTC. This translates into CASSLGPSGYYEQYF.

The genes are TRBV6-5 and TRBJ1-5, with 7 bases lining up with TRBD1. Per the germline V gene, CDR1 is MNHEY and CDR2 is SVGAGI. The J segment lost 4 bases and the V segment lost 5 bases, leaving 5 bases of the junction unmatched. The CDR3 is 14 amino acids. The CDR3 is CASSPTGRNQPQHF. Here the CDR3 DNA reads TGTGCCAGCAGTCCGACAGGGCGGAATCAGCCCCAGCATTTT.

The chain has TRBV7-9 and TRBJ2-6; the match to TRBD1 covers 12 bases. The J segment lost 2 bases and the V segment lost 6 bases, leaving 5 bases of the junction unmatched. CDR1 SEHNR and CDR2 FQNEAQ come from the germline V gene (reference sequence). The CDR3 has 17 amino acids. The CDR3 reads CASRTGQGATGANVLTF. In DNA, the CDR3 is TGTGCCAGCAGGACGGGACAGGGGGCGACTGGGGCCAACGTCCTGACTTTC.

The rearrangement uses TRBV6-4 and TRBJ2-2; 7 bases align to TRBD2. CDR1 and CDR2 (germline): MRHNA, SNTAGT. V was pared by 6 bases and J by 1 base, with 8 bases of the junction left unmatched. This CDR3 is built from 16 residues. CDR3 sequence: CASRGSERGNTGELFF. CDR3 in DNA: TGTGCCAGCAGGGGGTCGGAGCGGGGGAACACCGGGGAGCTGTTTTTT.

The chain carries TRBV7-2 and TRBJ1-4, with TRBD1 matching over 7 bases. Germline CDR1 SGHTA, CDR2 FQGNSA. The CDR3 is 13 amino acids. V was pared by 2 bases and J by 13 bases, with 7 bases of the junction left unmatched. CDR3 amino acids: CASSLYGQDGLFF. CDR3 coding DNA: TGTGCCAGCAGCTTATACGGACAGGACGGACTGTTTTTT. Drawing the rest from reference TRBV7-2 and TRBJ1-4, the complete variable domain is GAGVSQSPSNKVTEKGKDVELRCDPISGHTALYWYRQSLGQGLEFLIYFQGNSAPDKSGLPSDRFSAERTGGSVSTLTIQRTQQEDSAVYLCASSLYGQDGLFFGSGTQLSVL.

V usage is TRBV6-5 and J usage is TRBJ2-3, with 12 nucleotides matching TRBD1. This CDR3 comprises 15 residues. CDR1 is MNHEY and CDR2 is SVGAGI in the germline V gene. J gave up 2 bases and V 8 bases, and 5 bases lay outside the gene matches. DNA for the CDR3: TGTGCCAGCGGGGGACAGGGGGCAAACACAGATACGCAGTATTTT. Protein: CASGGQGANTDTQYF.

V usage is TRBV10-3 and J usage is TRBJ2-7, with D hard to call. This CDR3 has 14 residues. Trimming stripped 0 bases from V and 4 bases from J, with 10 bases between. Germline loops: CDR1 ENHRY, CDR2 SYGVKD. CDR3 sequence: CAISESYDTYEQYF. CDR3 coding DNA: TGTGCCATCAGTGAGTCTTACGACACGTACGAGCAGTACTTC.

The CDR3 DNA reads TGTGCCAGCAGCTTAGGGGACAGATATGGCTACACCTTC. Protein sequence: CASSLGDRYGYTF. The V and J genes are TRBV7-8 and TRBJ1-2, with 7 bases lining up with TRBD1. Per germline, CDR1 SGHVS and CDR2 FQNEAQ. V lost 1 base to trimming and J lost 5 bases; unmatched junction nucleotides: 1. CDR3 size: 13 residues.

The chain combines TRBV7-3 with TRBJ2-1; 10 nucleotides line up with TRBD2. V lost 5 bases to trimming and J lost 4 bases; unmatched junction nucleotides: 11. CDR3 length: 17 amino acids. Germline-derived CDR1 and CDR2 are SGHTA and FQGTGA. CDR3 in DNA: TGTGCCAGCAGCATAGCCGCGACTAGCGGGTTTTACAATGAGCAGTTCTTC. This encodes CASSIAATSGFYNEQFF.

V usage is TRBV10-3 and J usage is TRBJ2-3, with TRBD2 matching over 8 bases. The germline gives CDR1 ENHRY, CDR2 SYGVKD. This CDR3 is 14 amino acids long. Trimming at V came to 2 bases and at J to 6 bases, leaving 4 bases not matched to a gene. The CDR3 is CAISELSGTDTQYF. CDR3 bases: TGTGCCATCAGTGAGCTTAGCGGGACGGATACGCAGTATTTT.